This T cell receptor (beta chain) emerged from a study of response to subunit inactivated influenza vaccine. Study results and limitations: Few new T cells, the authors suggested, are recruited by each seasonal influenza vaccination.

V lost 0 bases and J lost 10, with 11 bases in between. Germline loops: CDR1 SGHRS, CDR2 YFSETQ. The CDR3 consists of 13 residues. A note on this clonotype: Antigen unknown.

TCRdb reprocessed the RT-PCR reads with MiXCR, giving one entry per CDR3 protein. Here the sample spans around 530,000 distinct CDR3 sequences, 10% to 15% being singletons. The sequence was obtained from a man aged 50-60 years who received an inactivated influenza vaccine. This sample comprised PBMCs from blood, obtained on the day of vaccination. The chain has TRBV5-1 and TRBJ2-1; D gene uncertain. The CDR3 nucleotides are TGCGCCAGCAGCTTGGAGAGGCGAAGGGAGCAGTTCTTC. Residues: CASSLERRREQFF.